Following are 9 T cell receptor beta chains from one sample sequenced in a study of response to subunit inactivated influenza vaccine (dated by TCRdb to between 2017 and 2018). The library came from RT-PCR. For sequencing, an Illumina HiSeq 2500 was employed. TCRdb reran the public reads through fastp at Q25 and MiXCR, keeping productive beta chains. Rows are unified per CDR3 protein, each entry keeping the most common DNA and genes. This sample has around 850,000 distinct CDR3 sequences in its table, and around 20% of those were observed once. The ten largest clones represent approximately 10% of the sample. Specimen: PBMCs from blood, collected about 5 days after vaccination. The receptors stem from a man between 50 and 59 years old who received an inactivated influenza vaccine. Donor details come from another sample of the same person, matched by shared clones.

This sequence joins TRBV5-1 and TRBJ2-3, with TRBD2 matching over 9 bases. This CDR3 is built from 15 residues. CDR1 SGHRS and CDR2 YFSETQ come from the germline V gene. The J segment lost 3 bases and the V segment lost 7 bases, leaving 9 bases of the junction unmatched. The chain's CDR3 is CASGPPGLATDTQYF. The CDR3 region has the DNA TGCGCCAGCGGACCACCGGGACTAGCAACAGATACGCAGTATTTT.

This clonotype has ten or more counts. A junction end diverges from the germline sequence, so it may reflect a read error. This chain links TRBV5-1 with TRBJ2-7; 7 bases line up with TRBD1. The CDR3 runs to 14 residues. CDR1 SGHRS and CDR2 YFSETQ come from the germline V gene. The CDR3 DNA reads TGTGCCAGCAGCCCTGGGACAGCCTCCTACGAGCAGTACTTC. It is translated as CASSPGTASYEQYF.

The chain uses TRBV7-6 and TRBJ2-1, with 8 bases lining up with TRBD1. The CDR3 length is 14 residues. Germline lookup yields CDR1 SGHVS and CDR2 FNYEAQ. With 2 bases clipped from V and 10 bases from J, the junction kept 7 bases outside the gene matches. For the CDR3, the DNA is TGTGCCAGCAGCTTATACCAGGGGGCAAGGGAGCAGTTCTTC. Its translation is CASSLYQGAREQFF.

The rearrangement uses TRBV7-2 and TRBJ1-6, with D perhaps TRBD1 (5 bases). V lost 3 bases, J lost 5 bases, and 14 bases lay in between. The CDR3 is made up of 16 amino acids. The germline CDR1 and CDR2 sequences are SGHTA and FQGNSA. Here the CDR3 DNA reads TGTGCCAGCAGCTTCACGGGGACGGCTAATAATTCACCCCTCCACTTT. Protein sequence: CASSFTGTANNSPLHF.

This clonotype was seen a few times. The rearrangement uses TRBV20-1 and TRBJ2-7; no reliable D call. Per germline, CDR1 DFQATT and CDR2 SNEGSKA (reference sequence). This CDR3 is 12 amino acids long. V lost 6 bases, J lost 4 bases, and 13 bases lay in between. The CDR3 is CSALRDLYEQYF. The DNA for the CDR3 is TGCAGTGCCCTAAGAGATCTGTACGAGCAGTACTTC.

This clonotype was detected ten times or more. The chain links TRBV27 to TRBJ2-1; 7 nucleotides match TRBD2. Trimming cost V 5 bases and J 0 bases; bases outside gene matches: 7. The CDR3 has 16 amino acids. Germline V gives CDR1 MNHEY, CDR2 SMNVEV (reference sequence). This chain's CDR3 is CASSPLGGSSYNEQFF. CDR3 in DNA: TGTGCCAGCAGTCCATTGGGCGGGAGCTCCTACAATGAGCAGTTCTTC.

V usage is TRBV4-2 and J usage is TRBJ1-5; perhaps TRBD1 as D (6 bases). Germline CDR1 is LGHNA and CDR2 is YNFKEQ. V was trimmed by 0 bases and J by 9 bases, leaving 18 bases between them. The CDR3 extends over 16 amino acids. The CDR3 nucleotides are TGTGCCAGCAGCCAAGATCTTGCAGGGGTGTACTCGCCCCAGCATTTT. This gives the protein CASSQDLAGVYSPQHF.

V is TRBV6-2 or TRBV6-3 and J is TRBJ2-1, with D possibly TRBD2 on 6 matching bases. Germline CDR1 and CDR2: MNHEY and SVGEGT. Trimming pared 11 bases from V and 0 bases from J, leaving 26 bases between. The CDR3 length is 18 residues. For the CDR3, the DNA is TGTGCCGCCTCAATCGCTCCGGGAGCGATGAGCTCCTACAATGAGCAGTTCTTC. It is translated as CAASIAPGAMSSYNEQFF.

This clonotype was seen repeatedly, ten times or more. The chain combines TRBV5-1 with TRBJ2-3; 7 nucleotides match TRBD1. Unmatched junction bases numbered 7, after V lost 3 bases and J lost 0 bases. Germline loops: CDR1 SGHRS, CDR2 YFSETQ. This CDR3 has 16 residues. CDR3 DNA: TGCGCCAGCAGCTCGGCGGCAGGGGGAAGCACAGATACGCAGTATTTT. Translation: CASSSAAGGSTDTQYF.